In its sample, the clone carrying this T cell receptor beta chain was seen many times. The sample belongs to a study of T cells in Graves' hyperthyroidism and ophthalmopathy. Authors of the study amplified TCR beta CDR3 regions from RNA transcripts. The primer set for the first-round RT-PCR of the TCR CDR3 was HTBI. TCRdb itself ran the multiplex PCR reads through MiXCR, one entry per CDR3 protein. The sample includes approximately 620,000 distinct CDR3 sequences, around 14% of them seen just once. CDR1 is SQVTM, CDR2 ANQGSEA, per germline. The CDR3 sequence is 14 residues long. V lost 5 bases, J lost 3 bases, and 13 bases lay in between.

The V gene is TRBV29-1, the J gene TRBJ2-2; TRBD2 is a possible D gene (5 bases). The TCR originated in a woman in her 30s with Graves' hyperthyroidism that later progressed to Graves' ophthalmopathy. The specimen was blood. In DNA, the CDR3 is TGCAGCGTTAGAGAGGGAAGGGACACCGGGGAGCTGTTTTTT. Its translation: CSVREGRDTGELFF.